The 3 T cell receptor beta chains below all came from one sample that was sequenced in a study of T-cell reconstitution after alpha-beta-depleted transplantation in children. Unique molecular identifiers were built into the TCRbeta library. In TCRdb, the PCR reads were re-called with MiXCR into one record per CDR3 protein. The sample has roughly 350,000 distinct CDR3 sequences, 10% seen once. The specimen comprised PBMCs from the stem cell graft donor, sampled from the stem cell graft. The receptors stem from a human donor who donated a stem cell graft to a child with acute lymphoblastic leukemia.

Only a few counts were recorded for this clonotype. The V gene is TRBV7-9, the J gene TRBJ1-5, with no clear D. Germline CDR1 reads SEHNR; CDR2 reads FQNEAQ (reference sequence). The CDR3 loop spans 13 amino acids. The V and J ends lost 1 base and 9 bases respectively, with 10 bases between them. The CDR3 sequence is CASSLVSEGPQHF. The DNA of the CDR3 is TGTGCCAGCAGCTTAGTGTCGGAGGGGCCCCAGCATTTT.

The chain uses TRBV30 and TRBJ1-2; D ambiguous. Germline assignment: CDR1 GTSNPN and CDR2 SVGIG (reference sequence). The CDR3 is 13 residues long. Deletions cut 0 bases from V and 4 bases from J, with 9 bases between. CDR3 residues: CAWSVGGAYGYTF. The DNA for the CDR3 is TGTGCCTGGAGTGTAGGCGGTGCCTATGGCTACACCTTC.

The chain is built from TRBV5-1 and TRBJ2-5, with TRBD1 matching 9 bases. This CDR3 region has 16 residues. The junction had 8 bases not matched to a gene; V was cut back by 1 base and J by 4 bases. CDR1 is SGHRS, CDR2 YFSETQ, per germline. The CDR3 loop is CASSLQGQGGRETQYF. CDR3 bases: TGCGCCAGCAGCTTGCAGGGACAGGGTGGCCGAGAGACCCAGTACTTC.